This T cell receptor (beta chain) was identified in a study of beta chain features in type 1 diabetes. As every portion of the isolated RNA was reverse transcribed, the sequencing read expressed TCRB transcripts. The data were produced by immunoSEQ multiplex PCR, yet TCRdb's version contains in-frame clones alone and is incomplete. The sample consists of around 710,000 clones, 9.5% to 15% of them appearing once. Turning to this clone: Its specificity is unknown.

The study, taken as a whole, reports: In all four CD4+ subsets, TCRB CDR3 length was significantly, moderately reduced in type 1 diabetes.

The V end lost 5 bases, the J end lost 4 bases, and 9 bases lay between the germline ends. The CDR3 is 13 residues long. CDR1 SGHTA and CDR2 FQGNSA come from the germline V gene. This rearrangement joins TRBV7-2 to TRBJ2-1, with D perhaps TRBD1 or TRBD2 (5 bases each). Input material: naive CD4+ T cells from blood. This TCR came from a man under 40 with type 1 diabetes. CDR3 sequence: CASSGTAYNEQFF. The CDR3 DNA follows: TGTGCCAGCAGCGGGACGGCTTACAATGAGCAGTTCTTC.